This TCR beta chain was recorded in a study of cytomegalovirus exposure and HLA in healthy donors. The CDR3 contains 16 residues. Trimming took 0 bases from V and 6 from J, leaving 14 bases between them. The germline CDR1 and CDR2 sequences are LNHNV and YYDKDF (reference sequence). This clone appeared a single time. Amplification used 60 Vbeta primers and 13 Jbeta primers. Clones were sequenced by immunoSEQ multiplex PCR, and TCRdb holds only the in-frame ones, with some missing. The sample includes around 120,000 clones, around 81% seen only once; the top ten take around 4%. Sequenced: PBMCs. This TCR was sampled from a woman aged 25 to 45 in good health and CMV-seronegative. The chain combines TRBV15 with TRBJ2-2; D not certain. The CDR3 DNA reads as TGTGCCACCAGCAGAGAGGTGGGCAGGCCTGCCGGGGAGCTGTTTTTT. Its translation: CATSREVGRPAGELFF.